Presented here are 8 T cell receptor beta chains from one specimen sequenced in a study of OX40 agonist ivuxolimab in advanced cancers. Assay used: immunoSEQ multiplex PCR; TCRdb lists only in-frame clones, some missing. The sample contains tens of thousands of clones, roughly 83% of which appear only once. The sequencing used CD4+ or CD8+ T cells sorted from blood, collected in a trial of the OX40 agonist ivuxolimab. These receptors were collected from an adult with an advanced solid tumor such as melanoma, head and neck, liver or kidney cancer.

CDR3 residues: CASTPTGPTVNTGELFF. CDR3 nucleotide sequence: TGTGCCAGCACTCCCACCGGACCGACTGTGAACACCGGGGAGCTGTTTTTT. This chain connects TRBV28 to TRBJ2-2; D gene uncertain. CDR3 length: 17 amino acids. The V gene's germline CDR1 is MDHEN and CDR2 SYDVKM. V lost 7 bases to trimming and J lost 1 base, with 19 bases between them. Full variable domain (outside the CDR3, taken from reference TRBV28 and TRBJ2-2): DVKVTQSSRYLVKRTGEKVFLECVQDMDHENMFWYRQDPGLGLRLIYFSYDVKMKEKGDIPEGYSVSREKKERFSLILESASTNQTSMYLCASTPTGPTVNTGELFFGEGSRLTVL.

V gene TRBV4-1 combines with J gene TRBJ2-7; D is perhaps TRBD1 (6 bases). Trimming removed 1 base at V and 3 bases at J, with 10 bases between. Germline lookup yields CDR1 MGHRA and CDR2 YSYEKL. The CDR3 extends over 14 amino acids. CDR3 bases: TGCGCCAGCAGCCAAGTGACAGGAAGCTACGAGCAGTACTTC. Amino acids: CASSQVTGSYEQYF.

The chain joins TRBV5-6 to TRBJ2-1; 7 bases map to TRBD2. Trimming removed 0 bases from V and 3 bases from J; junction bases left unmatched: 9. Germline CDR1 is SGHDT and CDR2 is YYEEEE. CDR3 size: 17 residues. CDR3 loop: CASSLAGGASGYNEQFF. CDR3 DNA sequence: TGTGCCAGCAGCTTGGCGGGGGGAGCTAGCGGCTACAATGAGCAGTTCTTC.

As DNA, the CDR3 is TGTGCCAGCAACGGAGGAACCAGAGGACAGGGTAGCTATGAGCAGTTCTTC. Amino acid sequence: CASNGGTRGQGSYEQFF. The V and J genes are TRBV7-8 and TRBJ2-1; TRBD1 matches 8 bases. This CDR3 has 17 residues. Trimming cost V 7 bases and J 8 bases; bases outside gene matches: 19. Germline CDR1 and CDR2: SGHVS and FQNEAQ. Based on the CDR3 plus reference TRBV7-8 and TRBJ2-1, the full variable domain is GAGVSQSPRYKVAKRGQDVALRCDPISGHVSLFWYQQALGQGPEFLTYFQNEAQLDKSGLPSDRFFAERPEGSVSTLKIQRTQQEDSAVYLCASNGGTRGQGSYEQFFGPGTRLTVL.

V and J are TRBV13 and TRBJ2-3, with D perhaps matching TRBD2 (6 bases). This CDR3 is built from 15 residues. Germline values: CDR1 PRHDT, CDR2 FYEKMQ (reference sequence). V lost 5 bases, J lost 2 bases, and 14 bases lay in between. CDR3 in amino acids: CASSAGPRPTDTQYF. The CDR3 bases are TGTGCCAGCAGCGCGGGACCCCGCCCCACAGATACGCAGTATTTT.

This clone was seen a few times. The rearrangement links TRBV4-1 to TRBJ2-1; the match to TRBD2 covers 8 bases. The trim removed 1 base at V and 8 bases at J, leaving 4 bases unmatched. Germline CDR1 and CDR2: MGHRA and YSYEKL. The CDR3 is 14 amino acids. The CDR3 bases are TGCGCCAGCAGCCAAGCGGGAGGGCCTTATGAGCAGTTCTTC. Protein sequence: CASSQAGGPYEQFF.

This sequence joins TRBV9 and TRBJ1-2; D might be TRBD1 (5 bases). V lost 0 bases, J lost 7 bases, and 19 bases lay in between. The CDR3 is 16 amino acids. Germline V gene data show CDR1 as SGDLS and CDR2 as YYNGEE. This CDR3 is CASSVDQGPGLRGYTF. CDR3 nucleotide sequence: TGTGCCAGCAGCGTAGATCAGGGACCAGGCTTACGTGGCTACACCTTC.

V gene TRBV7-2 combines with J gene TRBJ2-5; D is possibly TRBD1 or TRBD2 (6 bases each). The germline gives CDR1 SGHTA, CDR2 FQGNSA. Trimming took 5 bases from V and 4 from J, leaving 17 bases between them. The CDR3 loop spans 15 amino acids. CDR3 amino acids: CASSTRPGARETQYF. In DNA form, the CDR3 reads TGTGCCAGCAGCACCCGGCCGGGGGCGCGAGAGACCCAGTACTTC.